The 25 T cell receptor beta chains presented below share a single source sample, sequenced in a study of CD8 T cells in ankylosing spondylitis. A single record per CDR3 protein comes from TCRdb applying MiXCR to the 5' RACE reads. The table has 150,000 to 200,000 distinct CDR3 sequences, more than 9% seen once. Sequenced input: blood, either unsorted or a sorted T cell fraction (not recorded which). The receptors were sampled from a male donor with ankylosing spondylitis or in good health (not recorded which).

There are many counts of this clonotype. The CDR3 loop reads CASSFKVGEGNTIYF. The CDR3 coding sequence is TGTGCCAGCAGCTTCAAAGTGGGCGAGGGAAACACCATATATTTT. The J gene is TRBJ1-3, the V gene TRBV9; D is ambiguous. The CDR3 runs 15 residues. Between the trimmed V and J ends, which lost 4 bases and 4 bases, there was a span of 15 bases. CDR1 and CDR2 (germline): SGDLS, YYNGEE.

The chain couples TRBV15 to TRBJ2-4; 8 nucleotides agree with TRBD1. This CDR3 has 17 residues. Germline lookup yields CDR1 LNHNV and CDR2 YYDKDF (reference sequence). The ends lost 5 bases at V and 3 bases at J; junction bases unmatched: 12. The CDR3 spells CATSGPRQGMGKNIQYF. The CDR3 nucleotides are TGTGCCACCAGCGGGCCCCGACAGGGGATGGGCAAAAACATTCAGTACTTC.

This clonotype showed up many times. The chain couples TRBV20-1 to TRBJ2-1, with 9 nucleotides matching TRBD2. Trimming cost V 5 bases and J 4 bases; bases outside gene matches: 6. CDR1 and CDR2 (germline): DFQATT, SNEGSKA (reference sequence). This CDR3 region has 14 residues. The CDR3 spells CSAAGLAFYNEQFF. The CDR3 DNA is TGCAGTGCTGCCGGACTAGCGTTTTACAATGAGCAGTTCTTC.

This clonotype was recorded many times. The chain is built from TRBV9 and TRBJ2-5; 10 nucleotides line up with TRBD2. The junction had 2 bases not matched to a gene; V was cut back by 0 bases and J by 3 bases. Germline assignment: CDR1 SGDLS and CDR2 YYNGEE. This CDR3 is built from 15 residues. The CDR3 nucleotides read TGTGCCAGCAGCGTAGATACTAGCGGGAAAGAGACCCAGTACTTC. This codes for CASSVDTSGKETQYF.

This clonotype was seen a handful of times. The V gene is TRBV4-2, the J gene TRBJ2-5; D is possibly TRBD2 (6 bases). Germline loops: CDR1 LGHNA, CDR2 YNFKEQ. The CDR3 sequence is 18 residues long. V gave up 0 bases and J gave up 3 bases, with 20 bases separating them. The CDR3 loop reads CASSQDQRNNRGKETQYF. The CDR3 DNA sequence: TGTGCCAGCAGCCAAGACCAGCGGAATAATCGGGGGAAAGAGACCCAGTACTTC.

There are many counts of this clonotype. This chain links TRBV29-1 with TRBJ2-5; D ambiguous. The V gene's germline CDR1 is SQVTM and CDR2 ANQGSEA. The germline V and J ends were trimmed by 7 bases and 2 bases, with 17 bases remaining between them. This CDR3 comprises 14 residues. The CDR3 spells CSAEDVDKQETQYF. CDR3 nucleotide sequence: TGCAGCGCCGAGGACGTAGACAAACAAGAGACCCAGTACTTC.

This clonotype was seen ten or more times. The rearrangement links TRBV2 to TRBJ1-2; perhaps TRBD1 as D (6 bases). CDR1 is SNHLY, CDR2 FYNNEI, per germline. This CDR3 is 15 amino acids long. The V end was cut by 2 bases, the J end by 8 bases, with 18 bases between. The CDR3, as DNA: TGTGCCAGCAGTGAACAGGGGCTCTCTCTGGGGGGCTACACCTTC. Translation gives CASSEQGLSLGGYTF. The full variable domain, completed using reference TRBV2 and TRBJ1-2, is EPEVTQTPSHQVTQMGQEVILRCVPISNHLYFYWYRQILGQKVEFLVSFYNNEISEKSEIFDDQFSVERPDGSNFTLKIRSTKLEDSAMYFCASSEQGLSLGGYTFGSGTRLTVV.

This clonotype was counted between two and nine times. A read error may be the cause here, since a much bigger clone is one base away. The chain combines TRBV20-1 with TRBJ2-7; tentatively, D is TRBD2 (6 bases). V was clipped by 3 bases and J by 5 bases, with 11 bases between them. The CDR3 contains 12 residues. From germline, CDR1 is DFQATT and CDR2 SNEGSKA (reference sequence). CDR3 in amino acids: CSASVAGNEQYF. DNA of the CDR3: TGCAGTGCTAGCGTGGCGGGGAACGAGCAGTACTTC.

Many counts were recorded for this clonotype. This chain joins TRBV4-1 and TRBJ2-3, with 12 bases matching TRBD2. The CDR3 loop spans 15 amino acids. The germline V gene has CDR1 MGHRA and CDR2 YSYEKL. Trimming cost V 10 bases and J 6 bases; bases outside gene matches: 11. Here the CDR3 reads CAIGLAGMDGDTQYF. Here the CDR3 DNA reads TGCGCCATCGGACTAGCGGGAATGGACGGGGATACGCAGTATTTT.

The sample holds many counts of this clonotype. The CDR3 coding sequence is TGTGCCAGCAGCTTGGTCCAGGGAACTCTTGAAGCTTTCTTT. It translates to CASSLVQGTLEAFF. The chain links TRBV5-5 to TRBJ1-1; tentative D call: TRBD1 (5 bases). From germline, CDR1 is SGHKS and CDR2 YYEKEE (reference sequence). The V end lost 0 bases, the J end lost 7 bases, and 13 bases lay between the germline ends. CDR3 length: 14 residues.

Many counts were recorded for this clonotype. This chain links TRBV20-1 with TRBJ2-1; 8 nucleotides line up with TRBD2. Germline trimming cut 5 bases from V and 11 bases from J; bases unmatched to any gene: 8. The CDR3 runs to 12 residues. The V gene's germline CDR1 is DFQATT and CDR2 SNEGSKA (reference sequence). The CDR3 DNA follows: TGCAGTGCTTCTCTCCCGGGGGGGAAGCAGTTCTTC. Translation gives CSASLPGGKQFF.

The J gene is TRBJ2-7, the V gene TRBV7-2; TRBD2 aligns across 9 bases. The CDR3 runs 15 residues. Germline-derived CDR1 and CDR2 are SGHTA and FQGNSA. V was pared by 5 bases and J by 6 bases, with 11 bases of the junction left unmatched. In nucleotides, the CDR3 is TGTGCCAGCAGCCTCCATGCGGGGGGGCTAGGCGAGCAGTACTTC. This translates into CASSLHAGGLGEQYF. Full variable domain (remainder filled in from reference TRBV7-2 and TRBJ2-7): GAGVSQSPSNKVTEKGKDVELRCDPISGHTALYWYRQSLGQGLEFLIYFQGNSAPDKSGLPSDRFSAERTGGSVSTLTIQRTQQEDSAVYLCASSLHAGGLGEQYFGPGTRLTVT.

This clonotype was picked up many times. This sequence joins TRBV20-1 and TRBJ1-2; D is undetermined. The CDR3 contains 13 residues. V was clipped by 6 bases and J by 5 bases, with 16 bases between them. Germline V CDR1 and CDR2: DFQATT, SNEGSKA (reference sequence). The CDR3 region is CSARTGISYGYTF. CDR3 DNA sequence: TGCAGTGCGAGGACGGGAATATCGTATGGCTACACCTTC.

In its sample, this clonotype was seen many times. The chain carries TRBV11-2 and TRBJ2-3; TRBD2 aligns across 13 bases. This CDR3 has 15 amino acids. Per the germline V gene, CDR1 is SGHAT and CDR2 is FQNNGV. J lost 4 bases, V lost 4 bases, and 2 bases had no gene match. The DNA for the CDR3 is TGTGCCAGCAGCTCACTAGCGGGGGGGCCAGATACGCAGTATTTT. It translates to CASSSLAGGPDTQYF.

This clonotype was detected ten times or more. The chain has TRBV12-3 or TRBV12-4 and TRBJ2-3; D tentatively reads TRBD1 or TRBD2 (5 bases each). CDR3 length: 16 amino acids. Trimming pared 3 bases from V and 0 bases from J, leaving 13 bases between. As DNA, the CDR3 is TGTGCCAGCAGTTTCTCCGGGACCCGTAGCACAGATACGCAGTATTTT. Amino acids: CASSFSGTRSTDTQYF.

This clonotype appeared a few times. Given a much more abundant clone one base away, this may be a read error. The chain combines TRBV11-1 with TRBJ2-1; 11 nucleotides agree with TRBD2. Per germline, CDR1 SGHAT and CDR2 FQDESV (reference sequence). The CDR3 has 15 amino acids. Trimming took 5 bases from V and 4 from J; bases not matched to a gene: 4. The CDR3 coding sequence is TGTGCCAGCAGCATATCTAGCGGGGGGTACAATGAGCAGTTCTTC. Its translation: CASSISSGGYNEQFF.

This clonotype was observed many times. The V call is TRBV5-1, the J call TRBJ1-1; D unclear. Looked up from germline, CDR1 is SGHRS and CDR2 is YFSETQ. V was cut by 6 bases and J by 0 bases, with 12 bases left in between. The length of the CDR3 is 14 residues. CDR3 in amino acids: CASKQALMNTEAFF. CDR3 sequence (DNA): TGCGCCAGCAAGCAGGCTCTTATGAACACTGAAGCTTTCTTT.

The chain joins TRBV7-2 to TRBJ2-3; 10 positions agree with TRBD2. Trimming cost V 5 bases and J 5 bases; bases outside gene matches: 13. Germline CDR1 SGHTA, CDR2 FQGNSA. The CDR3 consists of 17 residues. The CDR3: CASSPDYSGGPGDTQYF. CDR3 nucleotide sequence: TGTGCCAGCAGCCCCGATTATAGCGGGGGGCCGGGAGATACGCAGTATTTT. The full variable domain, in which reference TRBV7-2 and TRBJ2-3 provide the parts outside the CDR3, is GAGVSQSPSNKVTEKGKDVELRCDPISGHTALYWYRQSLGQGLEFLIYFQGNSAPDKSGLPSDRFSAERTGGSVSTLTIQRTQQEDSAVYLCASSPDYSGGPGDTQYFGPGTRLTVL.

This clonotype was counted many times. The chain has TRBV5-1 and TRBJ2-7; TRBD2 aligns across 13 bases. Germline lookup yields CDR1 SGHRS and CDR2 YFSETQ. CDR3 size: 19 residues. V was clipped by 0 bases and J by 4 bases; unmatched bases: 13. CDR3 sequence reads: CASSLEERGLAGERYEQYF. The DNA of the CDR3 is TGCGCCAGCAGCTTGGAGGAGAGAGGACTAGCGGGAGAAAGGTACGAGCAGTACTTC.

V is TRBV5-1 and J is TRBJ1-1; D call uncertain. Germline-derived CDR1 and CDR2 are SGHRS and YFSETQ. CDR3 length equals 15 residues. CDR3: CTGSSPTAGVVRWFF. For the CDR3, the DNA is TGCACCGGCAGCTCTCCGACGGCTGGGGTAGTAAGGTGGTTCTTT. The full variable domain, with the rest looked up from reference TRBV5-1 and TRBJ1-1, is KAGVTQTPRYLIKTRGQQVTLSCSPISGHRSVSWYQQTPGQGLQFLFEYFSETQRNKGNFPGRFSGRQFSNSRSEMNVSTLELGDSALYLCTGSSPTAGVVRWFFGQGTRLTVV.

A few counts support this clonotype. The gene calls are TRBV20-1 and TRBJ1-2, with 8 nucleotides matching TRBD1. Germline-derived CDR1 and CDR2 are DFQATT and SNEGSKA (reference sequence). This CDR3 contains 14 residues. V was clipped by 4 bases and J by 5 bases; unmatched bases: 9. CDR3 sequence reads: CSATPTGVLYGYTF. The CDR3 DNA is TGCAGTGCTACCCCGACAGGGGTTTTGTATGGCTACACCTTC.

This clonotype was detected many times. The chain employs TRBV15 and TRBJ2-3, with 7 bases identical to TRBD2. The CDR3 length is 17 residues. Trimming at V came to 5 bases and at J to 0 bases, leaving 11 bases not matched to a gene. Germline CDR1 reads LNHNV; CDR2 reads YYDKDF (reference sequence). CDR3 DNA: TGTGCCACCAGCCCTCACCGACTAGCTCTTAGCACAGATACGCAGTATTTT. Translated, it gives CATSPHRLALSTDTQYF.

This clonotype was picked up many times. The V call is TRBV12-3 or TRBV12-4, the J call TRBJ2-5; perhaps TRBD1 as D (6 bases). The CDR3 is made up of 17 amino acids. V lost 5 bases, J lost 2 bases, and 21 bases lay in between. The CDR3 region is CASSPQGIRSGQETQYF. CDR3 sequence (DNA): TGTGCCAGCAGTCCCCAGGGGATTAGATCCGGACAAGAGACCCAGTACTTC.

There are a few counts of this clonotype. The rearrangement joins TRBV7-2 to TRBJ1-3; D not resolved. The CDR3 has 12 amino acids. The germline CDR1 and CDR2 sequences are SGHTA and FQGNSA. V was trimmed by 5 bases and J by 4 bases, leaving 6 bases between them. The CDR3 nucleotides are TGTGCCAGCAGCGAACAGGGAAACACCATATATTTT. Its protein is CASSEQGNTIYF.

This clonotype was observed a few times. The chain recombines TRBV18 with TRBJ1-2; D is possibly TRBD1 (5 bases). Between the trimmed V and J ends, which lost 1 base and 3 bases, there was a span of 12 bases. This CDR3 contains 15 residues. Per the germline V gene, CDR1 is KGHSH and CDR2 is LQKENI. The CDR3 is CASSPLEGLYYGYTF. In DNA, the CDR3 is TGTGCCAGCTCACCACTGGAGGGGCTATACTATGGCTACACCTTC.